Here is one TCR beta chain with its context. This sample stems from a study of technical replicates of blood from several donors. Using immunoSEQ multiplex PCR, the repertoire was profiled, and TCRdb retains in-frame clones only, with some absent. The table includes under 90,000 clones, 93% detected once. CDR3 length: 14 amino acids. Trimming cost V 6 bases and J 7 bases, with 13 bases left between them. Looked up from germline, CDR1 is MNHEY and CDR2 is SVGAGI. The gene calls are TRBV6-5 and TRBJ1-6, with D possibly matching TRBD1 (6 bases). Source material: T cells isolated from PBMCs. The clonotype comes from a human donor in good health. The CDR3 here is CASRKGTSNSPLHF. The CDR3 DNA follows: TGTGCCAGCAGGAAAGGGACATCGAATTCACCCCTCCACTTT.